This TCR beta chain was sequenced during a study of CD8 T cells in Susac syndrome. The RNA input was 0.5 to 1 ug, and it was reverse transcribed with random hexamers. Each CDR3 protein is one row after TCRdb ran MiXCR on the immunoSEQ multiplex PCR reads. The data show roughly 86,000 distinct CDR3 sequences, with approximately 96% seen just once and approximately 0.62% held by the top ten. This TCR was recovered from a human donor with Susac syndrome. Sequencing was done on a sample of CD8+ T cells from PBMCs.

Written as DNA, the CDR3 is TGCGCCAGCAGCCAAGACCGGGACAGCTCCTACGAGCAGTACTTC. Translation: CASSQDRDSSYEQYF. V is TRBV4-3 and J is TRBJ2-7; 7 bases map to TRBD1. Germline CDR1 LGHNA, CDR2 YSLEER. The junction had 2 bases not matched to a gene; V was cut back by 0 bases and J by 0 bases. The CDR3 length is 15 residues.